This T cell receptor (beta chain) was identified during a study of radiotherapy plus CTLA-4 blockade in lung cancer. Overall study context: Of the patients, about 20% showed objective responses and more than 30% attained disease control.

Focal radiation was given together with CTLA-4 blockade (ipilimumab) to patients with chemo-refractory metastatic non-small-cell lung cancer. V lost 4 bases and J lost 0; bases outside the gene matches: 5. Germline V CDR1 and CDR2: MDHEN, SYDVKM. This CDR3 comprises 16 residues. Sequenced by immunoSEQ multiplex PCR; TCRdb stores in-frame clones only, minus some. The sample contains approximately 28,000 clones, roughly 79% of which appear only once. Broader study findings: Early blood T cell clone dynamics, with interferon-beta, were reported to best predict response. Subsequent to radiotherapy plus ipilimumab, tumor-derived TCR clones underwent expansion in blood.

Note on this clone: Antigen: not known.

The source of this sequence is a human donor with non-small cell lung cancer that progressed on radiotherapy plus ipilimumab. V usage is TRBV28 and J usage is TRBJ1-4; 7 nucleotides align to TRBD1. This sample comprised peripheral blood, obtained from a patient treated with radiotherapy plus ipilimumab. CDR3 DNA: TGTGCCAGCAGTTCGACAGGGCCCGCAACTAATGAAAAACTGTTTTTT. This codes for CASSSTGPATNEKLFF.